Shown below are 30 T cell receptor beta chains from a single sample sequenced in a study of T-cell memory formation after mild COVID-19 (dated by TCRdb to the early 2020s). To prepare the library, 5' RACE was applied. Sequenced on an Illumina NovaSeq 6000. TCRdb reanalyzed the raw reads on its own, using fastp at Q25 for trimming and MiXCR for clone calling, and kept in-frame beta chains. Each record represents a unique CDR3 protein, reported with the most common genes and DNA among its rows. Within this sample are around 390,000 distinct CDR3 sequences, with 15% to 20% of them counted one time only. 20% to 25% of the sample goes to the ten largest clones. Sequencing input: PBMCs or a T cell subset sorted from them (not recorded which). The receptors originated from a man younger than 35 who had mild COVID-19 (a few samples of this study predate the infection). The sample titles of this study are shuffled in the database, so cell type and time point are left out; the donor was told from shared clones.

This clonotype has more than one count but fewer than ten. The chain has TRBV5-4 and TRBJ1-2, with 7 bases identical to TRBD1. V lost 6 bases, J lost 3 bases, and 8 bases stayed unmatched. The CDR3 totals 14 residues. Germline assignment: CDR1 SGHNT and CDR2 YYREEE (reference sequence). CDR3 coding DNA: TGTGCCAGCACTTCGGGGCAGGGGGACTATGGCTACACCTTC. Translating it yields CASTSGQGDYGYTF.

This clonotype was observed a handful of times. The rearrangement links TRBV7-3 to TRBJ1-1, with a tentative D call TRBD1 (6 bases). V was cut by 5 bases and J by 1 base, with 14 bases left in between. The CDR3 has 15 residues. Germline V lookup: CDR1 SGHTA, CDR2 FQGTGA. Here the CDR3 DNA reads TGTGCCAGCAGCGTCCACAGGGTGACGAACACTGAAGCTTTCTTT. This encodes CASSVHRVTNTEAFF.

This chain's CDR3 is CASGGAGETQYF. CDR3 nucleotides: TGTGCTAGCGGGGGGGCCGGGGAGACCCAGTACTTC. This chain uses TRBV28 with TRBJ2-5; TRBD2 matches 11 bases. This CDR3 is 12 amino acids long. CDR1 is MDHEN and CDR2 is SYDVKM in the germline V gene. The entire variable domain, with the rest obtained from reference TRBV28 and TRBJ2-5, is as follows: DVKVTQSSRYLVKRTGEKVFLECVQDMDHENMFWYRQDPGLGLRLIYFSYDVKMKEKGDIPEGYSVSREKKERFSLILESASTNQTSMYLCASGGAGETQYFGPGTRLLVL.

The chain recombines TRBV4-1 with TRBJ1-2, with 7 bases identical to TRBD1. J lost 8 bases, V lost 3 bases, and 6 bases had no gene match. Looked up from germline, CDR1 is MGHRA and CDR2 is YSYEKL. CDR3 size: 13 residues. In nucleotides, the CDR3 is TGCGCCAGCAGCCACGTATCAGGGGGAGGCTACACCTTC. Its protein is CASSHVSGGGYTF.

The V call is TRBV7-2, the J call TRBJ1-6, with D unresolved. The CDR3 sequence is 16 residues long. V lost 0 bases and J 5 bases, leaving 11 bases between the germline ends. CDR1 and CDR2 from the germline V gene are SGHTA and FQGNSA. The CDR3 loop reads CASSLAHGIDNSPLHF. The DNA of the CDR3 is TGTGCCAGCAGCTTAGCGCACGGGATCGATAATTCACCCCTCCACTTT.

This rearrangement joins TRBV5-1 to TRBJ2-3; TRBD2 matches at 10 bases. The CDR3 is 16 residues long. The V segment lost 4 bases and the J segment 1 base; nucleotides outside the gene matches: 6. The germline CDR1 and CDR2 sequences are SGHRS and YFSETQ. The CDR3 protein is CASSLSSGGGTDTQYF. DNA for the CDR3: TGCGCCAGCAGCCTCTCTAGCGGGGGCGGCACAGATACGCAGTATTTT.

This clonotype was found a few times. The chain recombines TRBV29-1 with TRBJ2-5; D uncertain. V was shortened by 4 bases and J by 4 bases, with 19 bases between the two germline ends. CDR3 size: 15 residues. The germline V gene encodes CDR1 SQVTM and CDR2 ANQGSEA. DNA for the CDR3: TGCAGCGTTGCCCGTGGAGACGGCGGCGGAGAGACCCAGTACTTC. Its protein is CSVARGDGGGETQYF.

This clonotype showed up just a few times. The gene calls are TRBV5-1 and TRBJ1-1; D possibly corresponds to TRBD1 (6 bases). Germline V CDR1 and CDR2: SGHRS, YFSETQ. The germline V and J ends were trimmed by 1 base and 2 bases, with 12 bases remaining between them. The CDR3 is 15 amino acids. In nucleotides, the CDR3 is TGCGCCAGCAGCTTGCTCGGACAGAGCAACACTGAAGCTTTCTTT. Protein sequence: CASSLLGQSNTEAFF.

The V gene is TRBV6-2 or TRBV6-3, the J gene TRBJ2-7; perhaps TRBD2 as D (6 bases). V was trimmed by 2 bases and J by 6 bases, leaving 17 bases between them. The CDR3 spans 15 residues. The V gene's germline CDR1 is MNHEY and CDR2 SVGEGT. In nucleotides, the CDR3 is TGTGCCAGCAGTTACCGTCCGTTCGTGGGGGGCGAGCAGTACTTC. Protein: CASSYRPFVGGEQYF.

This chain joins TRBV7-2 and TRBJ2-1; D is possibly TRBD1 (7 bases). CDR3 length: 15 residues. V gave up 4 bases and J gave up 3 bases, with 13 bases separating them. Germline V gene sequence: CDR1 SGHTA, CDR2 FQGNSA. The CDR3 is CASSSRGTVYNEQFF. The DNA for the CDR3 is TGTGCCAGCAGCTCCCGCGGGACAGTCTACAATGAGCAGTTCTTC.

This clonotype showed up just a few times. V and J are TRBV2 and TRBJ2-7; D uncertain. Per the germline V gene, CDR1 is SNHLY and CDR2 is FYNNEI. V shed 4 bases and J shed 5 bases, with 12 bases lying between them. CDR3 length: 13 amino acids. For the CDR3, the DNA is TGTGCCAGCAGTGTCTCTGCGGCGGACGAGCAGTACTTC. This translates into CASSVSAADEQYF.

In this sample, this clonotype turned up a few times. The V and J genes are TRBV20-1 and TRBJ1-4; D is undetermined. Between the trimmed V and J ends, which lost 1 base and 5 bases, there was a span of 23 bases. The CDR3 has 18 residues. The V gene's germline CDR1 is DFQATT and CDR2 SNEGSKA (reference sequence). Written as DNA, the CDR3 is TGCAGTGCTAGAGTCTTAGGGCCTTCACTGGAGCTAAATGAAAAACTGTTTTTT. It is translated as CSARVLGPSLELNEKLFF.

This clonotype has just a few counts. The chain employs TRBV28 and TRBJ1-5; tentatively, D is TRBD1 (5 bases). V gave up 6 bases and J gave up 5 bases, with 11 bases separating them. The germline gives CDR1 MDHEN, CDR2 SYDVKM. CDR3 size: 13 residues. The CDR3 DNA reads TGTGCCAGCAGGAAATGGGGCTATCAGCCCCAGCATTTT. Translation gives CASRKWGYQPQHF.

The sample holds many counts of this clonotype. The chain couples TRBV5-1 to TRBJ2-7; D not resolved. V lost 1 base and J 4 bases, leaving 0 bases between the germline ends. The CDR3 has 10 residues. Germline-derived CDR1 and CDR2 are SGHRS and YFSETQ. CDR3 sequence reads: CASSLYEQYV. The CDR3 DNA reads as TGCGCCAGCAGCTTGTACGAGCAGTACGTC.

V usage is TRBV15 and J usage is TRBJ1-2; D uncertain. Germline V gene data show CDR1 as LNHNV and CDR2 as YYDKDF (reference sequence). Trimming stripped 0 bases from V and 3 bases from J, with 11 bases between. The CDR3 extends over 15 amino acids. CDR3 DNA: TGTGCCACCAGCAGAGATCCGGGCAGTGACTATGGCTACACCTTC. Protein sequence: CATSRDPGSDYGYTF.

This clonotype turned up a few times. The V call is TRBV11-2, the J call TRBJ2-5; TRBD2 matches at 9 bases. In germline, CDR1 is SGHAT, CDR2 FQNNGV. There are 18 residues in the CDR3. The J segment lost 0 bases and the V segment lost 3 bases, leaving 11 bases of the junction unmatched. The CDR3, as DNA: TGTGCCAGCAGCTTTCCTAGCGGGGCCCGTCCACACCAAGAGACCCAGTACTTC. As protein: CASSFPSGARPHQETQYF.

For this clonotype: This may arise from a read error, as a much more abundant clone is one base away. The chain couples TRBV7-2 to TRBJ2-1; D not resolved. Trimming removed 5 bases at V and 7 bases at J, with 18 bases between. CDR3 size: 15 residues. CDR1 and CDR2 (germline): SGHTA, FQGNSA. This CDR3 reads CASSHIVIWLNEQFF. In DNA, the CDR3 is TGTGCCAGCAGCCACATCGTAATCTGGCTGAATGAGCAGTTCTTC.

There are a few counts of this clonotype. The chain combines TRBV7-2 with TRBJ2-7; 11 bases are a match to TRBD1. Per germline, CDR1 SGHTA and CDR2 FQGNSA. Unmatched junction bases numbered 5, after V lost 5 bases and J lost 2 bases. The length of the CDR3 is 15 residues. The CDR3 reads CASSPRDRGTYEQYF. The CDR3 DNA follows: TGTGCCAGCAGCCCAAGGGACAGGGGGACCTACGAGCAGTACTTC.

Comment on this clonotype: The germline gene is not matched at one end of the junction; a read error may be the cause. The chain carries TRBV7-6 and TRBJ2-5; 11 bases are shared with TRBD2. CDR3 length equals 17 residues. The V gene's germline CDR1 is SGHVS and CDR2 FNYEAQ. CDR3 in amino acids: CASSLGTSGAYQDTQYF. CDR3 DNA: TGTGCCAGCAGCCTGGGGACTAGCGGAGCGTACCAAGATACCCAGTACTTC.

This clonotype showed up just a few times. The chain carries TRBV6-2 or TRBV6-3 and TRBJ2-5; perhaps D is TRBD1 or TRBD2 (5 bases each). The length of the CDR3 is 15 residues. Trimming left V 2 bases short and J 3 bases short, with 13 bases between. Germline V gene lookup returns CDR1 MNHEY and CDR2 SVGEGT. The CDR3 nucleotides are TGTGCCAGCAGTTACCTACGGGGCAGCAAAGAGACCCAGTACTTC. Protein sequence: CASSYLRGSKETQYF.

This chain joins TRBV2 and TRBJ2-2, with D perhaps matching TRBD1 or TRBD2 (5 bases each). The CDR3 spans 13 residues. Germline CDR1 reads SNHLY; CDR2 reads FYNNEI. The germline V and J ends were trimmed by 7 bases and 3 bases, with 9 bases remaining between them. The CDR3 DNA reads TGTGCCAGCACCGGGGCCCACACCGGGGAGCTGTTTTTT. Encoded protein: CASTGAHTGELFF.

This chain connects TRBV5-1 to TRBJ2-2, with 9 bases that match TRBD1. Germline V gene sequence: CDR1 SGHRS, CDR2 YFSETQ. V lost 1 base and J lost 4; bases outside the gene matches: 5. The CDR3 runs 16 residues. This CDR3 reads CASSLTGQGLTGELFF. The CDR3 region has the DNA TGCGCCAGCAGCTTGACGGGACAGGGTCTCACCGGGGAGCTGTTTTTT.

This clonotype was counted between two and nine times. The J gene is TRBJ2-7, the V gene TRBV20-1; no firm D call. The CDR3 has 12 residues. Trimming left V 5 bases short and J 2 bases short, with 10 bases between. CDR1 and CDR2 from the germline V gene are DFQATT and SNEGSKA (reference sequence). CDR3 DNA: TGCAGTGCTTTCAGCCGAACCTACGAGCAGTACTTC. It translates to CSAFSRTYEQYF.

The CDR3 bases are TGTGCCAGCAGATTTTCACGGAACACTGAAGCTTTCTTT. Encoded protein: CASRFSRNTEAFF. V and J are TRBV6-4 and TRBJ1-1; D not certain. CDR1 is MRHNA and CDR2 is SNTAGT in the germline V gene. The CDR3 spans 13 residues. Deletions cut 6 bases from V and 1 base from J, with 9 bases between.

The genes are TRBV6-2 or TRBV6-3 and TRBJ1-2; D possibly corresponds to TRBD1 (5 bases). CDR3 length: 15 residues. The germline CDR1 and CDR2 sequences are MNHEY and SVGEGT. Trimming took off 0 bases at V and 6 bases at J, with 14 bases between the two ends. In DNA, the CDR3 is TGTGCCAGCAGTTACTCGAACGAAGACAGACATGGCTACACCTTC. It codes for CASSYSNEDRHGYTF.

The CDR3 reads CASSQDWLFGAPEETQYF. CDR3 bases: TGCGCCAGCAGCCAAGATTGGTTATTTGGGGCACCGGAGGAGACCCAGTACTTC. The chain couples TRBV4-3 to TRBJ2-5; TRBD1 might be the D (5 bases). V lost 0 bases to trimming and J lost 5 bases, with 22 bases between them. This CDR3 spans 18 amino acids. The germline V gene has CDR1 LGHNA and CDR2 YSLEER.

Ten or more counts support this clonotype. The chain has TRBV20-1 and TRBJ2-7, with D tentatively TRBD1 (6 bases). V dropped 5 bases and J dropped 2 bases, with 13 bases sitting between them. CDR3 length: 13 amino acids. Germline assignment: CDR1 DFQATT and CDR2 SNEGSKA (reference sequence). In nucleotides, the CDR3 is TGCAGTGCTGTCCGAAGGGACACCTACGAGCAGTACTTC. This translates into CSAVRRDTYEQYF.

This clonotype was seen a handful of times. This chain connects TRBV7-9 to TRBJ2-3; 7 bases align to TRBD2. V lost 11 bases to trimming and J lost 1 base; unmatched junction nucleotides: 9. Germline CDR1 SEHNR, CDR2 FQNEAQ (reference sequence). The CDR3 is made up of 14 amino acids. The CDR3 sequence: CAGSGEPCTDTQYF. CDR3 bases: TGTGCCGGGAGCGGGGAACCCTGCACAGATACGCAGTATTTT.

V gene TRBV29-1 combines with J gene TRBJ1-1; a weak D match, TRBD1 (6 bases). The CDR3 consists of 14 residues. V lost 2 bases and J lost 4, with 14 bases in between. CDR1 is SQVTM, CDR2 ANQGSEA, per germline. This CDR3 is CSVELVQGGTEAFF. CDR3 nucleotides: TGCAGCGTTGAATTGGTACAGGGAGGCACTGAAGCTTTCTTT.

The table lists this clonotype with many counts. For the CDR3, the DNA is TGTGCCAGCAGCCCCGGGACTAGGAGTGAGCAGTTCTTC. Translating gives CASSPGTRSEQFF. J is TRBJ2-1 and V is TRBV7-3, with TRBD2 matching 8 bases. The CDR3 is made up of 13 amino acids. Trimming cost V 5 bases and J 9 bases; bases outside gene matches: 6. Germline assignment: CDR1 SGHTA and CDR2 FQGTGA.